The rows below give T cell receptor beta chains drawn from one sample of a study of blood T cell repertoires in COVID-19. Generated by immunoSEQ multiplex PCR, the TCRdb table keeps only in-frame clones and is missing some. The table includes a few hundred thousand clones, about 85% detected once. The sample comprised peripheral blood. These TCRs come from a man aged 18 to 30 with active or convalescent COVID-19. Each CDR3 is given with its conserved first and last residue.

v_call	j_call	cdr3_length	cdr3_aa
TRBV27	TRBJ2-3	16	CASSSAGASSTDTQYF
TRBV11-3	TRBJ2-1	16	CASSPRAGGLYNEQFF
TRBV4-3	TRBJ1-2	15	CASSLYQGENYGYTF
TRBV18	TRBJ2-3	14	CASSPGVRSDTQYF
TRBV5-4	TRBJ1-1	12	CASSSVYTEAFF
TRBV30	TRBJ1-6	16	CAWSVQSPGVNSPLHF
TRBV2	TRBJ2-5	14	CASSLSDLQETQYF
TRBV3-1/TRBV3-2	TRBJ1-2	11	CASSPYYRYTF
TRBV7-2	TRBJ2-1	17	CASSPRDSWSSYNEQFF
TRBV5-1	TRBJ2-3	14	CASSGGQGLDTQYF
TRBV30	TRBJ1-2	11	CAWTWGGGYTF
TRBV5-6	TRBJ1-2	12	CASSFGGVGYTF
TRBV9	TRBJ2-2	15	CASSVGRPDTGELFF
TRBV10-3	TRBJ1-3	15	CATVYGTGAGNTIYF
TRBV4-2	TRBJ2-6	18	CASSQDGTGGSGANVLTF
TRBV4-1	TRBJ2-7	13	CASSQTSGYEQYF
TRBV18	TRBJ2-7	17	CASSPTRPGGALYEQYF
TRBV12-5	TRBJ2-7	13	CASGLQGLIEQYF
TRBV2	TRBJ1-3	15	CALMLAGRAGNTIYF
TRBV2	TRBJ2-1	17	CASSGDSLAGVGDEQFF
TRBV29-1	TRBJ2-1	14	CSVEDSGGYNEQFF
TRBV14	TRBJ2-3	14	CASSHPRFTDTQYF
TRBV28	TRBJ1-1	15	CASSPHTGQGTEAFF
TRBV28	TRBJ1-5	17	CASSPTGTHYSNQPQHF